A selection of T cell receptor beta chains follows, all from one sample in a study of shared clonotypes between healthy human individuals. The table came from immunoSEQ multiplex PCR; TCRdb's copy has only in-frame clones and leaves some out. The sample contains about 980,000 clones, approximately 80% of which appear only once. Sequencing was done on a sample of memory CD4+ T cells sorted from blood. These receptors were collected from a young man in good health. CDR3s include the opening cysteine and the closing phenylalanine or tryptophan. Fields, in order: V gene, D gene, J gene, clone size, CDR3 protein, CDR3 DNA. A D gene is named only where the DNA matches it firmly. Clone size appears in some rows only: once, few, many, or a class for an expanded clone.

>TRBV4-1|-|TRBJ1-2|-
CASSQVLGGYGYTF
TGCGCCAGCAGCCAAGTGTTAGGCGGGTATGGCTACACCTTC
>TRBV28|-|TRBJ2-7|-
CASSLSRVSSYEQYF
TGTGCCAGCAGTTTGTCGCGGGTTAGCTCCTACGAGCAGTACTTC
>TRBV27|-|TRBJ2-2|-
CASSLDRGITGELFF
TGTGCCAGCAGCTTGGACCGGGGGATCACCGGGGAGCTGTTTTTT
>TRBV6-1|TRBD1|TRBJ2-7|-
CASRNQGEYEQYF
TGTGCCAGCAGAAATCAGGGGGAATACGAGCAGTACTTC
>TRBV5-5|TRBD1|TRBJ1-4|few
CASTGVTGANEKLFF
TGTGCCAGCACGGGCGTAACAGGGGCTAATGAAAAACTGTTTTTT
>TRBV10-3|-|TRBJ2-7|-
CAISESHGEAEQYF
TGTGCCATCAGTGAGTCCCACGGGGAGGCCGAGCAGTACTTC
>TRBV13|TRBD1|TRBJ1-5|-
CASSRQGGRIQHF
TGTGCCAGCAGCAGACAGGGGGGAAGGATCCAGCATTTT
>TRBV7-9|TRBD2|TRBJ2-1|-
CASSLLKASGEQFF
TGTGCCAGCAGCTTATTGAAGGCTAGCGGTGAGCAGTTCTTC
>TRBV18|-|TRBJ2-5|-
CASSPVSGNPGLQTQYF
TGTGCCAGCTCACCAGTTTCGGGGAACCCCGGGCTGCAGACCCAGTACTTC
>TRBV12-1|-|TRBJ1-4|-
CASSCRAPGKKLFF
TGTGCCAGCAGCTGCCGGGCCCCTGGAAAAAAACTGTTTTTT
>TRBV5-6|-|TRBJ1-4|few
CASRAMGINEKLFF
TGTGCCAGCAGGGCGATGGGGATTAATGAAAAACTGTTTTTT
>TRBV5-6|TRBD1|TRBJ1-2|-
CASRHTDRGTYGYTF
TGTGCCAGCAGGCATACGGACAGGGGGACTTATGGCTACACCTTC
>TRBV5-1|-|TRBJ2-1|-
CASSLGLQSSYNEQFF
TGCGCCAGCAGCTTGGGGCTGCAGAGCTCCTACAATGAGCAGTTCTTC
>TRBV6-1|-|TRBJ1-1|-
CASSQGGIEAFF
TGTGCCAGCAGTCAAGGAGGCATTGAAGCTTTCTTT
>TRBV30|-|TRBJ1-1|few
CAWSPQGYVFF
TGTGCCTGGAGTCCCCAGGGTTACGTTTTCTTT
>TRBV5-1|TRBD1|TRBJ2-2|once
CASSPGYRGHGELFF
TGCGCCAGCAGCCCGGGATACAGGGGTCACGGGGAGCTGTTTTTT